Following are 30 T cell receptor beta chains from one sample sequenced in a study of human T cells and chemical hapten exposure. Time point in this sample: patch test 2, 6 weeks after DPC sensitization. As for treatment: therapeutic diphenylcyclopropenone sensitization with weekly scalp DPC. TCRdb used MiXCR to reprocess the RACE reads, holding one entry per CDR3 protein. Among about 350,000 distinct CDR3 sequences, nearly 6.5% were seen once, and the ten largest hold around 5.8%. This specimen consisted of whole blood, obtained in connection with sensitization to the hapten diphenylcyclopropenone (DPC). The receptor set was obtained from a woman aged 18-30 years with alopecia areata. Some clones in this sample may be carry-over from other donors' samples.

At least ten counts were recorded for this clonotype. The rearrangement links TRBV5-1 to TRBJ1-1; unclear D gene. The CDR3 is 14 amino acids. Germline CDR1 SGHRS, CDR2 YFSETQ. V lost 0 bases to trimming and J lost 0 bases, with 6 bases between them. Here the CDR3 DNA reads TGCGCCAGCAGCTTGGAACCAGTGAACACTGAAGCTTTCTTT. Translated: CASSLEPVNTEAFF.

This clonotype was found many times. The chain employs TRBV5-6 and TRBJ1-2, with a weak D call TRBD1 (5 bases). V was clipped by 1 base and J by 3 bases, with 13 bases between them. Germline-derived CDR1 and CDR2 are SGHDT and YYEEEE. This CDR3 spans 15 amino acids. This CDR3 reads CASSLMRARDYGYTF. The CDR3, as DNA: TGTGCCAGCAGCTTGATGAGGGCCAGGGACTATGGCTACACCTTC.

The table lists this clonotype with many counts. J is TRBJ1-2 and V is TRBV5-6; D unclear. Deletions cut 0 bases from V and 3 bases from J, with 12 bases between. This CDR3 spans 15 amino acids. Germline loops: CDR1 SGHDT, CDR2 YYEEEE. CDR3 sequence reads: CASSLGSRMHYGYTF. DNA for the CDR3: TGTGCCAGCAGCTTGGGTTCGCGGATGCACTATGGCTACACCTTC.

This clonotype occurred a few times. The J gene is TRBJ2-3, the V gene TRBV9; D may match TRBD1 or TRBD2 (6 bases each). Germline-derived CDR1 and CDR2 are SGDLS and YYNGEE. This CDR3 comprises 15 residues. V lost 0 bases and J lost 0, with 8 bases in between. The CDR3 region is CASSVGGASTDTQYF. The CDR3 nucleotides read TGTGCCAGCAGCGTAGGGGGGGCAAGCACAGATACGCAGTATTTT.

This clonotype appeared many times. The chain joins TRBV6-5 to TRBJ1-1, with TRBD1 identical over 11 bases. The germline V gene has CDR1 MNHEY and CDR2 SVGAGI. The CDR3 runs to 15 residues. V was pared by 5 bases and J by 4 bases, with 6 bases of the junction left unmatched. The CDR3 DNA is TGTGCCAGCAGTAGGGGACAGGGGGTAGGCACTGAAGCTTTCTTT. Translation gives CASSRGQGVGTEAFF.

Ten or more counts support this clonotype. The J gene is TRBJ2-7, the V gene TRBV7-2; D perhaps matches TRBD1 (6 bases). The CDR3 sequence is 13 residues long. Germline-derived CDR1 and CDR2 are SGHTA and FQGNSA. Trimming stripped 5 bases from V and 1 base from J, with 9 bases between. The CDR3 DNA reads as TGTGCCAGCAGCGATGACAGGTCCTACGAGCAGTACTTC. The encoded protein is CASSDDRSYEQYF.

In this sample, this clonotype turned up many times. This chain links TRBV9 with TRBJ2-7; D not certain. V was shortened by 0 bases and J by 0 bases, with 10 bases between the two germline ends. Germline CDR1 and CDR2: SGDLS and YYNGEE. CDR3 length: 15 residues. The chain's CDR3 is CASSVGQDASYEQYF. CDR3 in DNA: TGTGCCAGCAGCGTAGGGCAGGACGCCTCCTACGAGCAGTACTTC.

The chain uses TRBV5-6 and TRBJ1-1; unclear D gene. Deletions cut 4 bases from V and 6 bases from J, with 13 bases between. This CDR3 comprises 13 residues. CDR1 and CDR2 (germline): SGHDT, YYEEEE. CDR3 sequence: CASSPVTVAEAFF. In DNA form, the CDR3 reads TGTGCCAGCAGCCCAGTCACGGTCGCTGAAGCTTTCTTT.

In its sample, this clonotype was seen many times. The CDR3 DNA reads TGCAGTGCTAGGGGAGGACAGAGAGGATCACCCCTCCACTTT. Translated: CSARGGQRGSPLHF. The rearrangement joins TRBV20-1 to TRBJ1-6; perhaps TRBD1 as D (6 bases). CDR1 is DFQATT and CDR2 is SNEGSKA in the germline V gene (reference sequence). This CDR3 has 14 residues. Trimming removed 3 bases from V and 10 bases from J, with 16 bases in between.

The rearrangement joins TRBV12-3 or TRBV12-4 to TRBJ1-2; 7 nucleotides match TRBD1. V dropped 5 bases and J dropped 7; count of bases not matched to a gene: 7. This CDR3 has 13 residues. Here the CDR3 DNA reads TGTGCCAGCAGTCAACAGGGACAGCGTGGCTACACCTTC. This codes for CASSQQGQRGYTF.

At least ten counts were recorded for this clonotype. The V gene is TRBV5-4, the J gene TRBJ1-1; 9 bases are a match to TRBD1. V lost 0 bases to trimming and J lost 3 bases; unmatched junction nucleotides: 9. Germline assignment: CDR1 SGHNT and CDR2 YYREEE (reference sequence). This CDR3 has 17 residues. The CDR3: CASSLVQGAGWDTEAFF. DNA for the CDR3: TGTGCCAGCAGCTTGGTACAGGGGGCAGGGTGGGACACTGAAGCTTTCTTT. The complete variable domain, with remaining parts taken from reference TRBV5-4 and TRBJ1-1, reads ETGVTQSPTHLIKTRGQQVTLRCSSQSGHNTVSWYQQALGQGPQFIFQYYREEENGRGNFPPRFSGLQFPNYSSELNVNALELDDSALYLCASSLVQGAGWDTEAFFGQGTRLTVV.

This clonotype appeared many times. At one boundary the junction diverges from the germline segment, which might be a read error. The rearrangement uses TRBV20-1 and TRBJ2-1, with 10 bases matching TRBD2. The germline CDR1 and CDR2 sequences are DFQATT and SNEGSKA (reference sequence). This CDR3 contains 18 residues. CDR3 residues: CSARDKIPTSGVRNEQFF. The CDR3 bases are TGCAGTGCTCGAGACAAGATCCCAACTAGCGGGGTGCGAAATGAGCAGTTCTTC.

The genes are TRBV29-1 and TRBJ2-3, with 9 bases matching TRBD2. The V gene end was trimmed by 5 bases and the J gene end by 4 bases; junction bases not matched to a gene: 7. CDR3 length: 14 residues. Germline assignment: CDR1 SQVTM and CDR2 ANQGSEA. The CDR3 loop is CSVSRAGGADTQYF. In nucleotides, the CDR3 is TGCAGCGTTAGCCGCGCGGGGGGGGCAGATACGCAGTATTTT.

The V gene is TRBV7-8, the J gene TRBJ2-5, with D unresolved. CDR3 length equals 17 residues. V gave up 5 bases and J gave up 1 base, with 20 bases separating them. Germline CDR1 and CDR2: SGHVS and FQNEAQ. The CDR3 DNA is TGTGCCAGCAGCATCTCCCTACAATCGGGTCCCCAAGAGACCCAGTACTTC. Its protein product is CASSISLQSGPQETQYF.

The CDR3 loop is CASSEGPRGGYEQYF. The CDR3 DNA follows: TGTGCCAGCAGTGAAGGACCCAGAGGGGGGTACGAGCAGTACTTC. V and J are TRBV2 and TRBJ2-7; D tentatively fits TRBD1 or TRBD2 (6 bases each). V gave up 1 base and J gave up 4 bases, with 14 bases separating them. In germline, CDR1 is SNHLY, CDR2 FYNNEI. The CDR3 is 15 amino acids.

This clonotype showed up just a few times. This chain joins TRBV29-1 and TRBJ1-1, with TRBD1 matching over 7 bases. The CDR3 has 14 residues. Losses at the gene ends were 4 bases for V and 4 bases for J; bases not matched to a gene: 9. Germline CDR1 and CDR2: SQVTM and ANQGSEA. This CDR3 reads CSVVEGARSTEAFF. The CDR3 region has the DNA TGCAGCGTTGTGGAGGGGGCAAGAAGCACTGAAGCTTTCTTT.

This clonotype has ten or more counts. This rearrangement joins TRBV7-9 to TRBJ1-5, with D perhaps matching TRBD1 (6 bases). Trimming stripped 5 bases from V and 4 bases from J, with 18 bases between. CDR1 SEHNR and CDR2 FQNEAQ come from the germline V gene (reference sequence). CDR3 size: 16 residues. The CDR3 loop is CASSPSSTGSNQPQHF. The CDR3 nucleotides are TGTGCCAGCAGCCCTTCGTCTACAGGGAGTAATCAGCCCCAGCATTTT.

This clonotype was picked up many times. The chain links TRBV29-1 to TRBJ1-4; D remains unclear. There are 13 residues in the CDR3. Germline V gives CDR1 SQVTM, CDR2 ANQGSEA. The ends were cut back, 1 base at V and 5 bases at J, with 8 bases in the middle. The CDR3 DNA sequence: TGCAGCGTTGAAGGCAGCTCGAATGAAAAACTGTTTTTT. Its protein product is CSVEGSSNEKLFF.

This clonotype was seen more than once but under ten times. The chain uses TRBV4-3 and TRBJ2-2, with a tentative D call TRBD2 (5 bases). Between the trimmed V and J ends, which lost 1 base and 5 bases, there was a span of 14 bases. This CDR3 is 16 amino acids long. Germline CDR1 and CDR2: LGHNA and YSLEER. The CDR3 DNA reads as TGCGCCAGCAGCCAAGGGACTGCCACGAGTACCGGGGAGCTGTTTTTT. This encodes CASSQGTATSTGELFF.

This clonotype was detected ten times or more. V gene TRBV6-5 combines with J gene TRBJ1-2; perhaps TRBD1 as D (5 bases). This CDR3 is built from 14 residues. Trimming took off 5 bases at V and 3 bases at J, with 13 bases between the two ends. Germline V gene data show CDR1 as MNHEY and CDR2 as SVGAGI. This CDR3 reads CASSLRDGDYGYTF. CDR3 in DNA: TGTGCCAGCAGTCTCCGGGACGGCGACTATGGCTACACCTTC.

This clonotype was detected ten times or more. The gene calls are TRBV7-9 and TRBJ1-4; D unresolved. Trimming removed 0 bases from V and 8 bases from J, with 13 bases in between. Germline V CDR1 and CDR2: SEHNR, FQNEAQ (reference sequence). This CDR3 spans 15 amino acids. As DNA, the CDR3 is TGTGCCAGCAGCTTAGCTCGGTGGCAAGTCGAAAAACTGTTTTTT. Residues: CASSLARWQVEKLFF.

This clonotype was observed many times. The chain joins TRBV29-1 to TRBJ2-1; D unresolved. With 5 bases removed from V and 2 bases from J, the gap between germline ends came to 4 bases. CDR3 size: 11 residues. Per germline, CDR1 SQVTM and CDR2 ANQGSEA. The CDR3 reads CSVRPYNEQFF. In nucleotides, the CDR3 is TGCAGCGTTCGTCCCTACAATGAGCAGTTCTTC.

There are a few counts of this clonotype. The gene calls are TRBV27 and TRBJ2-3; 8 bases are shared with TRBD2. Unmatched junction bases numbered 7, after V lost 3 bases and J lost 5 bases. The CDR3 loop spans 15 amino acids. Germline values: CDR1 MNHEY, CDR2 SMNVEV (reference sequence). The CDR3 sequence is CASSLGAGGEDTQYF. The CDR3 DNA reads as TGTGCCAGCAGTTTGGGGGCGGGGGGCGAAGATACGCAGTATTTT.

This chain links TRBV7-9 with TRBJ1-4; D is possibly TRBD1 (6 bases). This CDR3 is 13 amino acids long. Germline V CDR1 and CDR2: SEHNR, FQNEAQ (reference sequence). Trimming pared 5 bases from V and 6 bases from J, leaving 10 bases between. CDR3 sequence reads: CASSAGTHEKLFF. DNA for the CDR3: TGTGCCAGCAGCGCCGGGACACATGAAAAACTGTTTTTT. Combining the CDR3 with reference TRBV7-9 and TRBJ1-4 gives the whole variable domain DTGVSQNPRHKITKRGQNVTFRCDPISEHNRLYWYRQTLGQGPEFLTYFQNEAQLEKSRLLSDRFSAERPKGSFSTLEIQRTEQGDSAMYLCASSAGTHEKLFFGSGTQLSVL.

At least ten counts were recorded for this clonotype. The rearrangement links TRBV12-3 or TRBV12-4 to TRBJ1-2; weak D call: TRBD1 (5 bases). Trimming left V 5 bases short and J 7 bases short, with 20 bases between. The CDR3 loop spans 15 amino acids. The CDR3 sequence is CASSPRWRGVGGYTF. CDR3 coding DNA: TGTGCCAGCAGTCCCCGGTGGCGGGGGGTGGGTGGCTACACCTTC.

This clonotype has more than one count but fewer than ten. The chain employs TRBV7-2 and TRBJ1-5, with D possibly TRBD1 on 5 matching bases. Trimming removed 0 bases from V and 1 base from J, with 10 bases in between. Germline V gives CDR1 SGHTA, CDR2 FQGNSA. CDR3 length: 16 residues. CDR3 nucleotide sequence: TGTGCCAGCAGCTTAGCGGGGGGACGGAGCAATCAGCCCCAGCATTTT. Translation: CASSLAGGRSNQPQHF. Together with reference TRBV7-2 and TRBJ1-5, the CDR3 gives the full variable domain: GAGVSQSPSNKVTEKGKDVELRCDPISGHTALYWYRQSLGQGLEFLIYFQGNSAPDKSGLPSDRFSAERTGGSVSTLTIQRTQQEDSAVYLCASSLAGGRSNQPQHFGDGTRLSIL.

This clonotype has a count of ten or more. This chain links TRBV29-1 with TRBJ2-3, with 11 bases fitting TRBD2. The V gene's germline CDR1 is SQVTM and CDR2 ANQGSEA. The CDR3 contains 15 residues. V dropped 5 bases and J dropped 2; count of bases not matched to a gene: 6. The CDR3 region is CSVTIAGGATDTQYF. The CDR3 region has the DNA TGCAGCGTTACTATAGCGGGGGGGGCCACAGATACGCAGTATTTT.

A single count supports this clonotype. The chain uses TRBV18 and TRBJ2-1; 8 bases are shared with TRBD2. Germline CDR1 KGHSH, CDR2 LQKENI. CDR3 length equals 16 residues. Trimming took 6 bases from V and 7 from J; bases not matched to a gene: 14. The CDR3 DNA follows: TGTGCCAGCTCCCGCTCGACGGGGGGGGTTTGGAATGAGCAGTTCTTC. This sequence encodes CASSRSTGGVWNEQFF.

The table lists this clonotype with a few counts. V gene TRBV5-1 combines with J gene TRBJ2-1; no firm D call. Germline V gene lookup returns CDR1 SGHRS and CDR2 YFSETQ. This CDR3 spans 14 amino acids. V was trimmed by 1 base and J by 9 bases, leaving 14 bases between them. CDR3 residues: CASSLTPLISEQFF. CDR3 DNA: TGCGCCAGCAGCTTGACCCCCCTGATTAGTGAGCAGTTCTTC. Complete variable domain (other parts from reference TRBV5-1 and TRBJ2-1): KAGVTQTPRYLIKTRGQQVTLSCSPISGHRSVSWYQQTPGQGLQFLFEYFSETQRNKGNFPGRFSGRQFSNSRSEMNVSTLELGDSALYLCASSLTPLISEQFFGPGTRLTVL.

The V gene is TRBV14, the J gene TRBJ2-3, with a tentative D call TRBD2 (5 bases). The CDR3 is made up of 14 amino acids. CDR1 and CDR2 (germline): SGHDN, FVKESK. V lost 4 bases to trimming and J lost 3 bases, with 11 bases between them. CDR3 loop: CASSLWTLTDTQYF. CDR3 in DNA: TGTGCCAGCAGCCTATGGACTTTAACAGATACGCAGTATTTT.